What follows are 17 T cell receptor beta chains derived from one specimen sequenced in a study of Tregs in tolerant kidney transplant recipients (dated by TCRdb to between 2018 and 2021). The method was the immunoSEQ multiplex PCR assay. Held by TCRdb, this immuneACCESS table contains in-frame sequences only and omits some clones. Under half of the omission traces to an unresolved V gene where checked; the cause of the rest is unknown. The sample yields approximately 60,000 clones; about 83% were counted once. Less than 5.5% of the sample rests with the top ten. Sequencing was performed on CD4+ T cells from blood. These TCRs come from a human donor in good health.

CDR3 residues: CASSHWRRESLQAFF. CDR3 coding DNA: TGTGCCAGCAGCCACTGGCGCAGGGAAAGTCTGCAGGCTTTCTTT. The J gene is TRBJ1-1, the V gene TRBV6-5; tentatively, D is TRBD1 (5 bases). The V end was cut by 6 bases, the J end by 11 bases, with 25 bases between. Germline V lookup: CDR1 MNHEY, CDR2 SVGAGI. The length of the CDR3 is 15 residues.

The rearrangement uses TRBV5-1 and TRBJ1-3, with TRBD1 identical over 8 bases. The CDR3 is made up of 14 amino acids. The J segment lost 2 bases and the V segment lost 5 bases, leaving 3 bases of the junction unmatched. The V gene's germline CDR1 is SGHRS and CDR2 YFSETQ. CDR3 nucleotides: TGCGCCAGCAGGTCGACAGGGGCTGGAAACACCATATATTTT. Its protein is CASRSTGAGNTIYF.

The chain couples TRBV7-2 to TRBJ2-1, with 7 nucleotides matching TRBD2. V shed 5 bases, J shed 7 bases, and the junction held 11 bases outside the gene matches. Germline assignment: CDR1 SGHTA and CDR2 FQGNSA. The CDR3 runs 15 residues. The CDR3 region is CASSLQRGGGNEQFF. CDR3 nucleotides: TGTGCCAGCAGCCTCCAGCGGGGCGGGGGAAATGAGCAGTTCTTC.

The chain has TRBV30 and TRBJ2-5; 7 bases agree with TRBD1. Trimming cost V 2 bases and J 9 bases; bases outside gene matches: 9. There are 13 residues in the CDR3. The germline gives CDR1 GTSNPN, CDR2 SVGIG (reference sequence). Written as DNA, the CDR3 is TGTGCCTGGAGTATCCGACAGGGTGTGGCCCAGTACTTC. Translating gives CAWSIRQGVAQYF.

This rearrangement joins TRBV30 to TRBJ2-5; 7 positions agree with TRBD2. V gave up 2 bases and J gave up 5 bases; unmatched junction bases: 2. The CDR3 totals 12 residues. Per the germline V gene, CDR1 is GTSNPN and CDR2 is SVGIG (reference sequence). The CDR3 loop reads CAWSPGRETQYF. In DNA form, the CDR3 reads TGTGCCTGGAGTCCCGGGAGGGAGACCCAGTACTTC.

This sequence joins TRBV7-2 and TRBJ2-3; TRBD2 matches 9 bases. The germline V gene has CDR1 SGHTA and CDR2 FQGNSA. This CDR3 comprises 13 residues. With V trimmed by 7 bases and J by 5 bases, 4 bases remained unmatched. The CDR3 sequence: CASNVLAGDTQYF. DNA of the CDR3: TGTGCCAGCAACGTACTAGCGGGAGATACGCAGTATTTT.

To note about this clone: A junction end diverges from the germline sequence, so it may reflect a read error. This chain uses TRBV19 with TRBJ1-6, with D perhaps TRBD1 (5 bases). The CDR3 extends over 15 amino acids. The germline gives CDR1 LNHDA, CDR2 SQIVND (reference sequence). For the CDR3, the DNA is TGTGCCAGTAGGATAGACAGTGGGGCAAATTCACCCCTCCACTTT. This sequence encodes CASRIDSGANSPLHF.

The chain recombines TRBV27 with TRBJ2-2; possibly TRBD1 for D (5 bases). V lost 8 bases and J lost 5, with 21 bases in between. Germline CDR1 is MNHEY and CDR2 is SMNVEV (reference sequence). This CDR3 has 16 residues. The CDR3 DNA reads as TGTGCCAGCTTAACACTAACAGGAGCCCCTACCGGGGAGCTGTTTTTT. Its protein is CASLTLTGAPTGELFF.

The rearrangement joins TRBV9 to TRBJ2-5; TRBD1 matches at 7 bases. Trimming took 0 bases from V and 7 from J; bases not matched to a gene: 9. The CDR3 sequence is 15 residues long. The V gene's germline CDR1 is SGDLS and CDR2 YYNGEE. CDR3 protein: CASSVGTGQVVTQYF. CDR3 DNA: TGTGCCAGCAGCGTAGGGACAGGCCAGGTTGTGACCCAGTACTTC.

The chain couples TRBV7-2 to TRBJ1-1; D gene unclear. The length of the CDR3 is 14 residues. V was cut by 1 base and J by 7 bases, with 13 bases left in between. Germline values: CDR1 SGHTA, CDR2 FQGNSA. This CDR3 reads CASSLERRGSEAFF. CDR3 sequence (DNA): TGTGCCAGCAGCTTAGAACGCCGCGGCAGTGAAGCTTTCTTT.

The chain recombines TRBV5-1 with TRBJ2-3; D uncertain. CDR3 length: 14 residues. The ends were cut back, 0 bases at V and 5 bases at J, with 10 bases in the middle. The germline gives CDR1 SGHRS, CDR2 YFSETQ. The chain's CDR3 is CASSLELPEDTQYF. CDR3 in DNA: TGCGCCAGCAGCTTGGAACTACCCGAAGATACGCAGTATTTT.

This chain uses TRBV7-9 with TRBJ1-6; D unclear. Looked up from germline, CDR1 is SEHNR and CDR2 is FQNEAQ (reference sequence). V was clipped by 1 base and J by 5 bases, with 3 bases between them. The CDR3 contains 13 residues. In DNA, the CDR3 is TGTGCCAGCAGCTTAGACAATAATTCACCCCTCCACTTT. The encoded protein is CASSLDNNSPLHF.

The chain uses TRBV10-3 and TRBJ1-1, with D unresolved. CDR1 and CDR2 (germline): ENHRY, SYGVKD. CDR3 length: 14 residues. The V and J ends lost 7 bases and 8 bases respectively, with 20 bases between them. The CDR3 sequence is CAITPTRPYSEAFF. CDR3 bases: TGTGCCATCACGCCGACAAGGCCCTACTCGGAAGCTTTCTTT.

The chain is built from TRBV11-2 and TRBJ2-6, with D possibly matching TRBD1 (5 bases). From germline, CDR1 is SGHAT and CDR2 FQNNGV. Trimming left V 8 bases short and J 2 bases short, with 10 bases between. This CDR3 is 14 amino acids long. The CDR3 spells CASGRVTGANVLTF. Written as DNA, the CDR3 is TGTGCCAGCGGCAGGGTAACTGGGGCCAACGTCCTGACTTTC.

A single count supports this clone. The chain is built from TRBV4-2 and TRBJ2-6; D ambiguous. CDR1 LGHNA and CDR2 YNFKEQ come from the germline V gene. The CDR3 has 16 amino acids. With 2 bases removed from V and 4 bases from J, the gap between germline ends came to 12 bases. CDR3 nucleotide sequence: TGTGCCAGCAGCCAACGTAGGGTACTAGGGGCCAACGTCCTGACTTTC. The encoded protein is CASSQRRVLGANVLTF.

In this sample, this clone turned up once. The chain combines TRBV7-2 with TRBJ1-6, with D perhaps TRBD1 (5 bases). CDR3 size: 14 residues. The V gene lost 8 bases and the J gene lost 8 bases, with 16 bases spanning the gap. CDR1 SGHTA and CDR2 FQGNSA come from the germline V gene. CDR3 DNA sequence: TGTGCCAGCGCCCCGCAGGGTTCGGATTCACCCCTCCACTTT. Translating it yields CASAPQGSDSPLHF.

The CDR3 region has the DNA TGTGCCAGCAGCGCGGGGCGGACACTAGCGACCAGCACAGATACGCAGTATTTT. Protein: CASSAGRTLATSTDTQYF. The V call is TRBV7-6, the J call TRBJ2-3; the match to TRBD2 covers 7 bases. The trim removed 5 bases at V and 0 bases at J, leaving 14 bases unmatched. Germline CDR1 is SGHVS and CDR2 is FNYEAQ. This CDR3 contains 18 residues. Full variable domain (rest looked up from reference TRBV7-6 and TRBJ2-3): GAGVSQSPRYKVTKRGQDVALRCDPISGHVSLYWYRQALGQGPEFLTYFNYEAQQDKSGLPNDRFSAERPEGSISTLTIQRTEQRDSAMYRCASSAGRTLATSTDTQYFGPGTRLTVL.